This is a list of T cell receptor beta chains from one sample in a study of cytomegalovirus exposure and HLA in healthy donors. Sequencing was performed with immunoSEQ multiplex PCR; in TCRdb, only in-frame clones are kept and a portion is missing. This repertoire shows 99,000 or so clones, 70% to 80% found once; its top ten account for under 1.5%. The sequenced material came from PBMCs. These receptors all stem from a man aged 35-49 years in good health and CMV-seronegative. The CDR3 runs from the conserved cysteine through the conserved F or W. D genes are given only for firm matches. Clone size appears in some rows only: once, few, many, or a class for an expanded clone.

j_call: TRBJ2-7
clone_size: NA
d_call: NA
v_call: TRBV29-1
cdr3_aa: CSVGGGTRYSYEQYF
cdr3_nt: TGCAGCGTTGGGGGGGGGACACGATACTCCTACGAGCAGTACTTC

j_call: TRBJ2-7
clone_size: NA
d_call: TRBD1
v_call: TRBV19
cdr3_aa: CASSFTGASYEQYF
cdr3_nt: TGTGCCAGTAGTTTCACAGGGGCGTCCTACGAGCAGTACTTC

j_call: TRBJ2-2
clone_size: NA
d_call: TRBD2
v_call: TRBV19
cdr3_aa: CASSQAGGLPGELFF
cdr3_nt: TGTGCCAGTAGTCAAGCGGGAGGCCTTCCCGGGGAGCTGTTTTTT

j_call: TRBJ2-7
clone_size: NA
d_call: NA
v_call: TRBV19
cdr3_aa: CARSRSYEQYF
cdr3_nt: TGTGCCAGATCCAGATCCTACGAGCAGTACTTC

j_call: TRBJ1-1
clone_size: NA
d_call: NA
v_call: TRBV11-3
cdr3_aa: CASSPRGGTEAFF
cdr3_nt: TGTGCCAGCAGCCCTCGGGGAGGCACTGAAGCTTTCTTT

j_call: TRBJ1-5
clone_size: NA
d_call: NA
v_call: TRBV6-1
cdr3_aa: CASSELGARRNQPQHF
cdr3_nt: TGTGCCAGCAGTGAGCTGGGGGCGCGCCGCAATCAGCCCCAGCATTTT

j_call: TRBJ2-7
clone_size: NA
d_call: TRBD2
v_call: TRBV5-4
cdr3_aa: CASSSAGGIAYEQYF
cdr3_nt: TGTGCCAGCAGCTCTGCGGGGGGGATTGCATACGAGCAGTACTTC

j_call: TRBJ2-3
clone_size: NA
d_call: NA
v_call: TRBV7-2
cdr3_aa: CASSPFSDTQYF
cdr3_nt: TGTGCCAGCAGCCCATTTTCAGATACGCAGTATTTT

j_call: TRBJ1-5
clone_size: NA
d_call: NA
v_call: TRBV19
cdr3_aa: CASSLDSVSNQPQHF
cdr3_nt: TGTGCCAGTAGTTTAGACAGTGTGTCGAATCAGCCCCAGCATTTT

j_call: TRBJ2-7
clone_size: NA
d_call: NA
v_call: TRBV5-6
cdr3_aa: CASSLPPGRESYEQYF
cdr3_nt: TGTGCCAGCAGCCTCCCGCCGGGAAGGGAAAGCTACGAGCAGTACTTC

j_call: TRBJ1-5
clone_size: NA
d_call: NA
v_call: TRBV18
cdr3_aa: CASSPVGRGDQPQHF
cdr3_nt: TGTGCCAGCTCACCAGTGGGGCGGGGGGATCAGCCCCAGCATTTT

j_call: TRBJ2-7
clone_size: NA
d_call: NA
v_call: TRBV29-1
cdr3_aa: CSVELRDSYEQYF
cdr3_nt: TGCAGCGTTGAGTTGCGGGACTCCTACGAGCAGTACTTC

j_call: TRBJ1-5
clone_size: NA
d_call: TRBD1
v_call: TRBV19
cdr3_aa: CASSAGTGYSNQPQHF
cdr3_nt: TGTGCCAGTAGTGCCGGGACAGGGTATAGCAATCAGCCCCAGCATTTT

j_call: TRBJ2-3
clone_size: NA
d_call: TRBD2
v_call: TRBV6-5
cdr3_aa: CASNKLAGSTDTQYF
cdr3_nt: TGTGCCAGCAACAAGCTAGCGGGATCCACAGATACGCAGTATTTT

j_call: TRBJ2-1
clone_size: few
d_call: TRBD2
v_call: TRBV7-2
cdr3_aa: CASSSKGTSVRNEQFF
cdr3_nt: TGTGCCAGCAGCTCTAAAGGGACTAGCGTGCGGAATGAGCAGTTCTTC

j_call: TRBJ2-7
clone_size: NA
d_call: NA
v_call: TRBV7-6
cdr3_aa: CASSTHNSYEQYF
cdr3_nt: TGTGCCAGCAGCACCCACAACTCCTACGAGCAGTACTTC

j_call: TRBJ2-2
clone_size: NA
d_call: NA
v_call: TRBV9
cdr3_aa: CASSVDVVVTGELFF
cdr3_nt: TGTGCCAGCAGCGTAGATGTGGTAGTCACCGGGGAGCTGTTTTTT

j_call: TRBJ1-3
clone_size: NA
d_call: NA
v_call: TRBV6-5
cdr3_aa: CASSYSGHRGNTIYF
cdr3_nt: TGTGCCAGCAGTTACTCGGGCCACAGGGGAAACACCATATATTTT

j_call: TRBJ1-5
clone_size: once
d_call: NA
v_call: TRBV10-2
cdr3_aa: CASSENRDQPQHF
cdr3_nt: TGCGCAAGCAGCGAGAACAGGGACCAGCCCCAGCATTTT

j_call: TRBJ1-2
clone_size: NA
d_call: NA
v_call: TRBV27
cdr3_aa: CASSSPTGDYGYTF
cdr3_nt: TGTGCCAGCAGTTCCCCGACAGGAGATTATGGCTACACCTTC

j_call: TRBJ2-7
clone_size: NA
d_call: TRBD2
v_call: TRBV29-1
cdr3_aa: CSVEDSERGDSYEQYF
cdr3_nt: TGCAGCGTTGAAGATTCAGAGCGGGGGGACTCCTACGAGCAGTACTTC

j_call: TRBJ2-5
clone_size: few
d_call: NA
v_call: TRBV4-3
cdr3_aa: CASSQGGRGETQYF
cdr3_nt: TGCGCCAGCAGCCAAGGAGGTAGGGGAGAGACCCAGTACTTC

j_call: TRBJ1-1
clone_size: medium-sized
d_call: NA
v_call: TRBV2
cdr3_aa: CASIEAIGTEAFF
cdr3_nt: TGTGCCAGCATAGAGGCTATCGGCACTGAAGCTTTCTTT

j_call: TRBJ2-5
clone_size: NA
d_call: NA
v_call: TRBV10-3
cdr3_aa: CAISEGSDRETQYF
cdr3_nt: TGTGCCATCAGTGAAGGGTCAGACAGGGAGACCCAGTACTTC

j_call: TRBJ1-6
clone_size: NA
d_call: NA
v_call: TRBV21-1
cdr3_aa: CASSKVPARAGNSPLHF
cdr3_nt: TGTGCCAGCAGCAAAGTCCCCGCCAGGGCGGGGAATTCACCCCTCCACTTT

j_call: TRBJ2-1
clone_size: NA
d_call: TRBD1
v_call: TRBV7-9
cdr3_aa: CASSSRDRAFYNEQFF
cdr3_nt: TGTGCCAGCAGCTCCCGGGACAGGGCCTTCTACAATGAGCAGTTCTTC

j_call: TRBJ2-2
clone_size: NA
d_call: NA
v_call: TRBV9
cdr3_aa: CASSVTGWNTGELFF
cdr3_nt: TGTGCCAGCAGCGTAACAGGGTGGAACACCGGGGAGCTGTTTTTT

j_call: TRBJ1-2
clone_size: NA
d_call: NA
v_call: TRBV19
cdr3_aa: CASSIERGYGYTF
cdr3_nt: TGTGCCAGTAGTATTGAGAGAGGCTATGGCTACACCTTC

j_call: TRBJ1-2
clone_size: NA
d_call: NA
v_call: TRBV9
cdr3_aa: CASSVPGGAKGYTF
cdr3_nt: TGTGCCAGCAGCGTCCCGGGGGGCGCGAAAGGCTACACCTTC

j_call: TRBJ2-7
clone_size: NA
d_call: TRBD1
v_call: TRBV29-1
cdr3_aa: CSVEDPGQGVNEQYF
cdr3_nt: TGCAGCGTTGAAGATCCGGGACAGGGGGTCAACGAGCAGTACTTC

j_call: TRBJ1-1
clone_size: NA
d_call: NA
v_call: TRBV4-1
cdr3_aa: CASSQDRGAGAEAFF
cdr3_nt: TGCGCCAGCAGCCAAGATCGGGGGGCCGGGGCTGAAGCTTTCTTT

j_call: TRBJ2-7
clone_size: NA
d_call: NA
v_call: TRBV19
cdr3_aa: CASSIWGGGEQYF
cdr3_nt: TGTGCCAGTAGTATCTGGGGGGGCGGCGAGCAGTACTTC

j_call: TRBJ1-2
clone_size: NA
d_call: NA
v_call: TRBV27
cdr3_aa: CASSLTDAGDYGYTF
cdr3_nt: TGTGCCAGCAGCCTAACCGACGCAGGGGACTATGGCTACACCTTC

j_call: TRBJ2-3
clone_size: NA
d_call: TRBD2
v_call: TRBV6-1
cdr3_aa: CASNRLAGFTDTQYF
cdr3_nt: TGTGCCAGCAACCGACTAGCGGGGTTCACAGATACGCAGTATTTT

j_call: TRBJ1-1
clone_size: NA
d_call: NA
v_call: TRBV5-1
cdr3_aa: CASSYQTGKNTEAFF
cdr3_nt: TGCGCCAGCAGCTACCAGACAGGAAAGAACACTGAAGCTTTCTTT

j_call: TRBJ2-5
clone_size: once
d_call: NA
v_call: TRBV7-9
cdr3_aa: CASSFVLGRGETQYF
cdr3_nt: TGTGCCAGCAGCTTTGTTCTAGGGCGGGGAGAGACCCAGTACTTC

j_call: TRBJ2-3
clone_size: NA
d_call: NA
v_call: TRBV5-1
cdr3_aa: CASSRGGLLHTDTQYF
cdr3_nt: TGCGCCAGCAGCAGGGGGGGGTTACTCCACACAGATACGCAGTATTTT

j_call: TRBJ2-7
clone_size: NA
d_call: NA
v_call: TRBV4-1
cdr3_aa: CASSQVWEGDEQYF
cdr3_nt: TGCGCCAGCAGCCAAGTCTGGGAGGGGGACGAGCAGTACTTC

j_call: TRBJ2-5
clone_size: NA
d_call: NA
v_call: TRBV7-9
cdr3_aa: CASSLGGRETQYF
cdr3_nt: TGTGCCAGCAGCTTAGGAGGGCGGGAGACCCAGTACTTC

j_call: TRBJ1-2
clone_size: NA
d_call: NA
v_call: TRBV6-5
cdr3_aa: CASREQLYGYTF
cdr3_nt: TGTGCCAGCAGGGAACAGCTCTATGGCTACACCTTC

j_call: TRBJ2-7
clone_size: NA
d_call: NA
v_call: TRBV7-3
cdr3_aa: CASTPDFYEQYF
cdr3_nt: TGTGCCAGCACCCCAGACTTCTACGAGCAGTACTTC

j_call: TRBJ2-7
clone_size: NA
d_call: TRBD1
v_call: TRBV19
cdr3_aa: CASSIRGNEQYF
cdr3_nt: TGTGCCAGTAGTATCAGGGGGAACGAGCAGTACTTC

j_call: TRBJ2-7
clone_size: NA
d_call: NA
v_call: TRBV20-1
cdr3_aa: CSARRGIEQYF
cdr3_nt: TGCTCTGCTAGGCGGGGCATCGAGCAGTACTTC

j_call: TRBJ2-2
clone_size: NA
d_call: NA
v_call: TRBV11-3
cdr3_aa: CASSLTEAGELFF
cdr3_nt: TGTGCCAGCAGCTTGACAGAGGCCGGGGAGCTGTTTTTT

j_call: TRBJ2-4
clone_size: NA
d_call: TRBD2
v_call: TRBV10-2
cdr3_aa: CASSERTSGRAKNIQYF
cdr3_nt: TGCGCCAGCAGTGAGCGTACTAGCGGGAGGGCCAAAAACATTCAGTACTTC

j_call: TRBJ2-7
clone_size: NA
d_call: NA
v_call: TRBV11-2
cdr3_aa: CASSLVVDSYEQYF
cdr3_nt: TGTGCCAGCAGCTTAGTTGTGGACAGCTACGAGCAGTACTTC

j_call: TRBJ2-7
clone_size: few
d_call: NA
v_call: TRBV7-2
cdr3_aa: CASSLGAGPTYEQYF
cdr3_nt: TGTGCCAGCAGCTTAGGGGCGGGGCCGACCTACGAGCAGTACTTC

j_call: TRBJ2-1
clone_size: NA
d_call: TRBD2
v_call: TRBV27
cdr3_aa: CASSFGGGYNEQFF
cdr3_nt: TGTGCCAGCAGTTTCGGGGGGGGGTACAATGAGCAGTTCTTC

j_call: TRBJ2-3
clone_size: NA
d_call: NA
v_call: TRBV30
cdr3_aa: CAWSTIAPDTQYF
cdr3_nt: TGTGCCTGGAGTACTATAGCGCCAGATACGCAGTATTTT

j_call: TRBJ1-4
clone_size: NA
d_call: NA
v_call: TRBV19
cdr3_aa: CASSPRTVRNEKLFF
cdr3_nt: TGTGCCAGTAGCCCCCGGACAGTTCGTAATGAAAAACTGTTTTTT

j_call: TRBJ1-3
clone_size: once
d_call: NA
v_call: TRBV11-3
cdr3_aa: CASSLDVFFGNTIYF
cdr3_nt: TGTGCCAGCAGCTTAGACGTTTTCTTCGGAAACACCATATATTTT

j_call: TRBJ2-3
clone_size: NA
d_call: TRBD2
v_call: TRBV6-5
cdr3_aa: CASSYSPGLALDTQYF
cdr3_nt: TGTGCCAGCAGTTACTCCCCGGGACTAGCTCTGGATACGCAGTATTTT

j_call: TRBJ1-2
clone_size: NA
d_call: TRBD1
v_call: TRBV5-8
cdr3_aa: CASSRPGQNYGYTF
cdr3_nt: TGTGCCAGCAGCCGACCGGGACAGAACTATGGCTACACCTTC

j_call: TRBJ1-3
clone_size: NA
d_call: NA
v_call: TRBV7-9
cdr3_aa: CASNFWGDTIYF
cdr3_nt: TGTGCCAGCAACTTCTGGGGGGACACCATATATTTT

j_call: TRBJ2-1
clone_size: NA
d_call: NA
v_call: TRBV19
cdr3_aa: CASSIRLTPNEQFF
cdr3_nt: TGTGCCAGTAGTATCCGACTGACGCCCAATGAGCAGTTCTTC